The clone carrying this TCR beta chain was observed many times. This sample is drawn from a study of response to subunit inactivated influenza vaccine. TCRdb re-called the RT-PCR reads through MiXCR, storing one row per CDR3 protein. The sample gives roughly 160,000 distinct CDR3 sequences, about 10% of which show up once; roughly 33% is in the top ten. This CDR3 spans 13 amino acids. V was shortened by 1 base and J by 6 bases, with 10 bases between the two germline ends. Germline V gene data show CDR1 as SGHRS and CDR2 as YFSETQ. The source material was CD8+ T cells sorted from PBMCs, sampled less than 25 months after vaccination. The chain is built from TRBV5-1 and TRBJ1-1; maybe TRBD1 (5 bases). This sequence was found in a man in his fifties or sixties who received an inactivated influenza vaccine. The CDR3 DNA is TGCGCCAGCAGCTTGAACGGGGGACCTGAAGCTTTCTTT. Encoded protein: CASSLNGGPEAFF.